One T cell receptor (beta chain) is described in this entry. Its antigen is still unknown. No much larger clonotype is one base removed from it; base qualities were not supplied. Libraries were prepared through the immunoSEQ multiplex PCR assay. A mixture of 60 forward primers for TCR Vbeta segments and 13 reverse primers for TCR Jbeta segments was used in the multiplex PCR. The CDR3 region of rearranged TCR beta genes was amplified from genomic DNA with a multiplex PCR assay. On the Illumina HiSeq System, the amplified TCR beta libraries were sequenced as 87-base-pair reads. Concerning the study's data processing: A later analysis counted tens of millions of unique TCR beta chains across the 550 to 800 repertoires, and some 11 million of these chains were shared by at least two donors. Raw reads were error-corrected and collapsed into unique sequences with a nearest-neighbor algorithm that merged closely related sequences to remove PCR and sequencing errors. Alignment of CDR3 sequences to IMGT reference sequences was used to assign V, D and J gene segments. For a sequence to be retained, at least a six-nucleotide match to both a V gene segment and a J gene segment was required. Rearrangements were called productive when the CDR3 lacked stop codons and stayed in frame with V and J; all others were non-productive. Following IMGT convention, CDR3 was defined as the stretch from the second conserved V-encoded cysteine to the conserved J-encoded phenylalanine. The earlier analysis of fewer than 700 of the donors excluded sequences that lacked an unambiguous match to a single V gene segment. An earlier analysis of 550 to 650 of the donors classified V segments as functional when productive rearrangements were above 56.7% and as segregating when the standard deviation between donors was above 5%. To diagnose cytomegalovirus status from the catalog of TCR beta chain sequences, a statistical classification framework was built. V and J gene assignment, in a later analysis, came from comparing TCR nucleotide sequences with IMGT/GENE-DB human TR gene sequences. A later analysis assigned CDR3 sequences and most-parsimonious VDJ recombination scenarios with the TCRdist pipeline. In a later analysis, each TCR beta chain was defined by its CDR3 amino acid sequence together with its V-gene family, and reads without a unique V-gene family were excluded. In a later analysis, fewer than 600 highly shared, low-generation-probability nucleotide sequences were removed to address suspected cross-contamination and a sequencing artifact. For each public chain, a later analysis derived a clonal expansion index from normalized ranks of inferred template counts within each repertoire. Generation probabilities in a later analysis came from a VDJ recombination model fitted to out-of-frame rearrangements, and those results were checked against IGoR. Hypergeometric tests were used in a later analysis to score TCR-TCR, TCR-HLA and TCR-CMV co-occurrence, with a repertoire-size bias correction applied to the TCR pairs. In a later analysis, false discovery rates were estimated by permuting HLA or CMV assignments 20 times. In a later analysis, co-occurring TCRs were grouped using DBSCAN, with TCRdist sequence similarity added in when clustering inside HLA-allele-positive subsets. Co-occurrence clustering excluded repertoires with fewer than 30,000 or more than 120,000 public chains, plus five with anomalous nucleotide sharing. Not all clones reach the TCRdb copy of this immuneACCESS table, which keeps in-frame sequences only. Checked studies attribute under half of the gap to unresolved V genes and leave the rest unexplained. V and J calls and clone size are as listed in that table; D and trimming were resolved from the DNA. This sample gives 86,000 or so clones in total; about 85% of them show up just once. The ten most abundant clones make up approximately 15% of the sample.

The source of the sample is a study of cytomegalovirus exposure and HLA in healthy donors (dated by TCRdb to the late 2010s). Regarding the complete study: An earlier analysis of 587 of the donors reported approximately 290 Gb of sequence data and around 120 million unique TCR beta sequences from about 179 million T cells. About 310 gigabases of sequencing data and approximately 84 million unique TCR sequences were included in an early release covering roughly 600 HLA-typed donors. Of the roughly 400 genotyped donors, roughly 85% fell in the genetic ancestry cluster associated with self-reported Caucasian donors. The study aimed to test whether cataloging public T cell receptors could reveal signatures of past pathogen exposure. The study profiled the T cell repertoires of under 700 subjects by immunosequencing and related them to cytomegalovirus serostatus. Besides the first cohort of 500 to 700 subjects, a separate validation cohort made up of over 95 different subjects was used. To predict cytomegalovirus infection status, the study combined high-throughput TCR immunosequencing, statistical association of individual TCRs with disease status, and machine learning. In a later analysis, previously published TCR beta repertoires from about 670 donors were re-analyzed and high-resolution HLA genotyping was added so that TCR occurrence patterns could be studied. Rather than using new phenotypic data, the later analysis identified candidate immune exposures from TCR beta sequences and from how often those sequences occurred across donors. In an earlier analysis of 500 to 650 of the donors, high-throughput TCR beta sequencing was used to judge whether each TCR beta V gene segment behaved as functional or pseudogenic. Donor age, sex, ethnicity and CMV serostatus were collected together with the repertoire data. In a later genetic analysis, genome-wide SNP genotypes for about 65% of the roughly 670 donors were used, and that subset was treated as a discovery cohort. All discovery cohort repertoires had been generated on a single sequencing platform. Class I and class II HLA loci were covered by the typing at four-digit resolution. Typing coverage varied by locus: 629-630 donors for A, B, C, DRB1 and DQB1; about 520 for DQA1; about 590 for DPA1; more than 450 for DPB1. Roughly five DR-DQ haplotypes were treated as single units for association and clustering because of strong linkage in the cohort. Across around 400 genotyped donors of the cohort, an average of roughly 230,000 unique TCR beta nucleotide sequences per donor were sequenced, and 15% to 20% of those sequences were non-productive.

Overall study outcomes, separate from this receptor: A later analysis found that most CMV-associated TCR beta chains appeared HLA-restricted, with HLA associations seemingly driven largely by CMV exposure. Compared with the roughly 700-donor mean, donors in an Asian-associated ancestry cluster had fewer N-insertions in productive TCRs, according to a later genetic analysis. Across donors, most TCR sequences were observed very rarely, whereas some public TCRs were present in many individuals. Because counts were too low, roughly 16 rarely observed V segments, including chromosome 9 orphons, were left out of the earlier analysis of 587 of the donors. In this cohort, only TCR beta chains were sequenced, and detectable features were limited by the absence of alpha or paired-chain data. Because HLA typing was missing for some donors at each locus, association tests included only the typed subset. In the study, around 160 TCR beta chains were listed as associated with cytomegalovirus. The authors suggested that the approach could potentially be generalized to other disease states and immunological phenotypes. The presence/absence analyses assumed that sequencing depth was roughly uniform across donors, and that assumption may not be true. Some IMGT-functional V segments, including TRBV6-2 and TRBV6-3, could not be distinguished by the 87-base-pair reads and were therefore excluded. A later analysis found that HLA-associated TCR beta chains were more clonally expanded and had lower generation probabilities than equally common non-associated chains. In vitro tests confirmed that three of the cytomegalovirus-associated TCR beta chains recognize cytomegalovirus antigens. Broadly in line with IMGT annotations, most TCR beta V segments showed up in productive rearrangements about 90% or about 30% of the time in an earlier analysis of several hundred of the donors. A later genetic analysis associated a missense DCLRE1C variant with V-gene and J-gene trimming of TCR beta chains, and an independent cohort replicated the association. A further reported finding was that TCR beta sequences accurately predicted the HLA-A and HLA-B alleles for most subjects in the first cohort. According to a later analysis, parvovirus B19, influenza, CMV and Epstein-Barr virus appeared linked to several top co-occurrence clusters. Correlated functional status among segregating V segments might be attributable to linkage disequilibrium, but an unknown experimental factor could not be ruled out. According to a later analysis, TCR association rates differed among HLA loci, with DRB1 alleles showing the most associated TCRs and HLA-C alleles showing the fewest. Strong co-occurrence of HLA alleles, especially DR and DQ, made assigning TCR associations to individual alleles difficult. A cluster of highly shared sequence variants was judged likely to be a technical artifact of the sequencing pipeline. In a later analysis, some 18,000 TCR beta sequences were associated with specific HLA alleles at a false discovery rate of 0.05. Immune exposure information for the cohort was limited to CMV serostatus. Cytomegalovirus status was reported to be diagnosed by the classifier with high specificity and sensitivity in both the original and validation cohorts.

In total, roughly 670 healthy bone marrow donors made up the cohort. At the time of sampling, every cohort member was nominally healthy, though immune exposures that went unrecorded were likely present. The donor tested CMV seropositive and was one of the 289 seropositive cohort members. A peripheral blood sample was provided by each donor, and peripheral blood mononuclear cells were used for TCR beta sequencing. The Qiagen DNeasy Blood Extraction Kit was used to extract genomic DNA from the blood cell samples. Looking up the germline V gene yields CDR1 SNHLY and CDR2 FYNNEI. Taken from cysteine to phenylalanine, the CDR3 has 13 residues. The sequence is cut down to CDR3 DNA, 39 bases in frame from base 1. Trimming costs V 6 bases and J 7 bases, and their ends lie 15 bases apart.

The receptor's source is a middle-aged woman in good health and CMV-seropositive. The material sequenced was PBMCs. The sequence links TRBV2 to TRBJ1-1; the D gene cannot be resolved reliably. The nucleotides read TGTGCCAGCAGGGTGAGGGAAGGAGGTGAAGCTTTCTTT. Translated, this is CASRVREGGEAFF.